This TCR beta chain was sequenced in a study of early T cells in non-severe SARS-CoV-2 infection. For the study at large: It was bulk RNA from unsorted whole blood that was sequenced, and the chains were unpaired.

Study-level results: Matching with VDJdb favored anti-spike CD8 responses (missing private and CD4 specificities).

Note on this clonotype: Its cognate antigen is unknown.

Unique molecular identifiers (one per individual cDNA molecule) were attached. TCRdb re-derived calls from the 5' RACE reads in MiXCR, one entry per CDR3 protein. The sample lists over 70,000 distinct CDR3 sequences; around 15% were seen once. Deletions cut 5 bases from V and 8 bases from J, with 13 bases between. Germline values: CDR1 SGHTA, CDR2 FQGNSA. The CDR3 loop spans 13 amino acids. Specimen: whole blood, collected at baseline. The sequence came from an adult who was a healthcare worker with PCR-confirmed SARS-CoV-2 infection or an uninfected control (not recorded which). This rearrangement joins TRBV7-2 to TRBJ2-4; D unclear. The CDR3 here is CASSQLRTDIQYF. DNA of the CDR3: TGTGCCAGCAGCCAACTTAGGACGGACATTCAGTACTTC.